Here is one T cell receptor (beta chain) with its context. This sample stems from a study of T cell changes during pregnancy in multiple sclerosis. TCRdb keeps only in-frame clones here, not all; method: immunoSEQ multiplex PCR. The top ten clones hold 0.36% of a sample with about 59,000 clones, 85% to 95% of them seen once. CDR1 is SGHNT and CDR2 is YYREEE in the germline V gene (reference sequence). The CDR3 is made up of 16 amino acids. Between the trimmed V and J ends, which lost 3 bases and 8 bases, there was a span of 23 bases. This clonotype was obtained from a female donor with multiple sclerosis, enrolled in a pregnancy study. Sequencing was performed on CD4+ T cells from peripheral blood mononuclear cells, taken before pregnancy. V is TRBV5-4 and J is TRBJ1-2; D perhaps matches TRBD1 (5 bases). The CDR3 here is CASSSSQRGAFVGYTF. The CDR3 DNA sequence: TGTGCCAGCAGCTCGAGCCAAAGGGGCGCGTTTGTGGGCTACACCTTC.